This entry features one TCR beta chain sequence. The target antigen is unknown. This record comes from a study of cytotoxic CD8 clonotypes in ibrutinib-treated CLL. Study observations and caveats: Researchers report that baseline clonality outpaced age-matched healthy donors and tracked circulating CD8+ T-cell counts. Treatment saw public clonotypes, which were uncommon, either contract or stay stable.

Deep sequencing aimed at 1 in 200,000 to 1 in 1 million T cells' resolution. Data came from immunoSEQ multiplex PCR; TCRdb stores just in-frame clones and leaves some out. Of around 310,000 clones listed, roughly 80% are singletons. TCR beta libraries used around 2.2 micrograms of genomic DNA from cryopreserved PBMCs. The sequenced sample was PBMCs, obtained before ibrutinib treatment. The origin of this receptor is a human donor with chronic lymphocytic leukemia.

CDR3 in amino acids: CASSVVGGAETQYF. CDR3 nucleotide sequence: TGTGCCAGCAGCGTAGTCGGGGGCGCAGAGACCCAGTACTTC. The V and J genes are TRBV9 and TRBJ2-5; the D gene could be TRBD1 or TRBD2 (6 bases each). Per germline, CDR1 SGDLS and CDR2 YYNGEE. Trimming took 0 bases from V and 4 from J, leaving 10 bases between them. The CDR3 has 14 residues.